These 20 T cell receptor beta chains originate from one sample sequenced in a study of a mutant IDH1 vaccine in newly diagnosed glioma. Clones were read by immunoSEQ multiplex PCR, and TCRdb kept only the in-frame ones, dropping some. The table records 35,000 to 45,000 clones, roughly 80% of them present only once. Time point here: week 11, during vaccination. Each vaccine dose was 300 ug of mutant IDH1 20-mer peptide, with topical imiquimod. Antigen specificity for these receptors is unknown. The sample consisted of peripheral blood mononuclear cells (PBMCs), taken from a glioma patient whose treatment included an IDH1 peptide vaccine. The receptor source for this set is a woman younger than 45 with glioma. Some clones in this sample may be carry-over from other donors' samples.

The chain combines TRBV4-1 with TRBJ1-5, with D possibly matching TRBD1 (6 bases). This CDR3 contains 15 residues. V was shortened by 3 bases and J by 6 bases, with 15 bases between the two germline ends. CDR1 MGHRA and CDR2 YSYEKL come from the germline V gene. CDR3 amino acids: CASSHLITGIQPQHF. The CDR3 DNA reads as TGCGCCAGCAGCCACCTAATAACAGGGATTCAGCCCCAGCATTTT.

V gene TRBV19 combines with J gene TRBJ2-2; D remains unclear. The CDR3 sequence is 16 residues long. Germline CDR1 and CDR2: LNHDA and SQIVND (reference sequence). Trimming left V 1 base short and J 0 bases short, with 9 bases between. CDR3 sequence reads: CASSIAVPTNTGELFF. As DNA, the CDR3 is TGTGCCAGTAGTATAGCGGTCCCTACGAACACCGGGGAGCTGTTTTTT.

This clone was seen a handful of times. The chain joins TRBV4-1 to TRBJ1-1, with 7 bases fitting TRBD1. V dropped 3 bases and J dropped 5; count of bases not matched to a gene: 3. The CDR3 contains 13 residues. Germline-derived CDR1 and CDR2 are MGHRA and YSYEKL. CDR3 sequence: CASSQTGRTEAFF. CDR3 nucleotide sequence: TGCGCCAGCAGCCAGACAGGGCGGACTGAAGCTTTCTTT.

The rearrangement links TRBV5-4 to TRBJ2-7; the D gene could be TRBD1 or TRBD2 (5 bases each). This CDR3 region has 14 residues. The germline V gene encodes CDR1 SGHNT and CDR2 YYREEE (reference sequence). V was pared by 0 bases and J by 2 bases, with 9 bases between. The CDR3 DNA is TGTGCCAGCAGCTTGGGGCAGGGAGCCTACGAGCAGTACTTC. Protein sequence: CASSLGQGAYEQYF. The variable domain in full, with the rest retrieved from reference TRBV5-4 and TRBJ2-7, is ETGVTQSPTHLIKTRGQQVTLRCSSQSGHNTVSWYQQALGQGPQFIFQYYREEENGRGNFPPRFSGLQFPNYSSELNVNALELDDSALYLCASSLGQGAYEQYFGPGTRLTVT.

The rearrangement joins TRBV10-2 to TRBJ2-2; 8 nucleotides agree with TRBD1. CDR3 length equals 13 residues. Germline V gene sequence: CDR1 WSHSY, CDR2 SAAADI. Unmatched junction bases numbered 1, after V lost 6 bases and J lost 4 bases. The DNA for the CDR3 is TGCGCCAGCAGACAGGGGGGCACCGGGGAGCTGTTTTTT. Translated: CASRQGGTGELFF.

The chain couples TRBV6-5 to TRBJ1-5, with unresolved D. There are 13 residues in the CDR3. Trimming removed 0 bases at V and 10 bases at J, with 10 bases between. CDR1 and CDR2 (germline): MNHEY, SVGAGI. The CDR3 region has the DNA TGTGCCAGCAGTTACTCCTTCTCGCATCCCCAGCATTTT. As protein: CASSYSFSHPQHF.

The chain carries TRBV5-1 and TRBJ2-7; 9 nucleotides agree with TRBD2. This CDR3 spans 15 amino acids. Germline V gives CDR1 SGHRS, CDR2 YFSETQ. The V segment lost 3 bases and the J segment 3 bases; nucleotides outside the gene matches: 7. In DNA form, the CDR3 reads TGCGCCAGCAGCTCCGGGACTAGCACTCTCTACGAGCAGTACTTC. Translated, it gives CASSSGTSTLYEQYF.

The chain carries TRBV11-2 and TRBJ1-3; D not resolved. Germline V CDR1 and CDR2: SGHAT, FQNNGV. This CDR3 comprises 16 residues. Deletions cut 8 bases from V and 3 bases from J, with 20 bases between. The DNA of the CDR3 is TGTGCCAGCGACCCCCTAAGTTTATCGGGTGGAAACACCATATATTTT. Amino acids: CASDPLSLSGGNTIYF.

The chain is built from TRBV4-1 and TRBJ2-4, with 9 bases matching TRBD2. The J segment lost 3 bases and the V segment lost 0 bases, leaving 6 bases of the junction unmatched. CDR3 length equals 17 residues. The germline V gene encodes CDR1 MGHRA and CDR2 YSYEKL. CDR3 DNA sequence: TGCGCCAGCAGCCAAGAAGTTATAGCGGGAGTCAAAAACATTCAGTACTTC. As protein: CASSQEVIAGVKNIQYF.

V usage is TRBV6-5 and J usage is TRBJ2-1; D gene ambiguous. Germline CDR1 MNHEY, CDR2 SVGAGI. V lost 1 base and J lost 10, with 11 bases in between. The CDR3 length is 13 residues. CDR3 DNA sequence: TGTGCCAGCAGTTACTTGCTCCGGGCCGAGCAGTTCTTC. Translated, it gives CASSYLLRAEQFF.

The chain is built from TRBV19 and TRBJ1-2; tentative D call: TRBD1 (5 bases). The CDR3 contains 11 residues. Germline CDR1 is LNHDA and CDR2 is SQIVND (reference sequence). V was cut by 3 bases and J by 11 bases, with 10 bases left in between. CDR3 nucleotides: TGTGCCAGTAGTATGGGGGTCGGGTACACCTTC. This codes for CASSMGVGYTF.

This chain links TRBV10-3 with TRBJ1-1; 7 bases agree with TRBD1. The length of the CDR3 is 13 residues. The J segment lost 6 bases and the V segment lost 5 bases, leaving 6 bases of the junction unmatched. Looked up from germline, CDR1 is ENHRY and CDR2 is SYGVKD. CDR3 in DNA: TGTGCCATCAGTTCTGACAGGGAGGCTGAAGCTTTCTTT. Amino acid sequence: CAISSDREAEAFF.

This rearrangement joins TRBV5-6 to TRBJ2-1; TRBD1 aligns across 8 bases. With V trimmed by 4 bases and J by 6 bases, 6 bases remained unmatched. Per germline, CDR1 SGHDT and CDR2 YYEEEE. The CDR3 has 14 amino acids. This chain's CDR3 is CASSTGQGPNEQFF. CDR3 in DNA: TGTGCCAGCAGCACTGGACAGGGTCCCAATGAGCAGTTCTTC.

V usage is TRBV9 and J usage is TRBJ2-1; 8 bases fit TRBD1. V shed 3 bases and J 4 bases; nucleotides not matched to a gene: 6. Germline values: CDR1 SGDLS, CDR2 YYNGEE. The CDR3 sequence is 15 residues long. The CDR3 reads CASSGGQGLYNEQFF. The CDR3 nucleotides are TGTGCCAGCAGCGGTGGACAGGGACTTTACAATGAGCAGTTCTTC.

This chain connects TRBV29-1 to TRBJ2-4; D tentatively reads TRBD1 or TRBD2 (6 bases each). Per germline, CDR1 SQVTM and CDR2 ANQGSEA. This CDR3 is 12 amino acids long. Trimming shortened V by 6 bases and J by 9 bases, and 15 bases separated the two germline ends. In nucleotides, the CDR3 is TGCAGCGTGGTACCGGGGGCGGGCATTCAGTACTTC. It specifies CSVVPGAGIQYF. Complete variable domain (other parts from reference TRBV29-1 and TRBJ2-4): SAVISQKPSRDICQRGTSLTIQCQVDSQVTMMFWYRQQPGQSLTLIATANQGSEATYESGFVIDKFPISRPNLTFSTLTVSNMSPEDSSIYLCSVVPGAGIQYFGAGTRLSVL.

The chain is built from TRBV10-3 and TRBJ2-3; tentative D call: TRBD2 (6 bases). Per the germline V gene, CDR1 is ENHRY and CDR2 is SYGVKD. V lost 4 bases and J lost 4, with 9 bases in between. The CDR3 runs to 13 residues. The CDR3 DNA reads as TGTGCCATCAGTGTTTCGGGAGCAGATACGCAGTATTTT. It yields the protein CAISVSGADTQYF.

J is TRBJ2-2 and V is TRBV4-2, with 10 nucleotides matching TRBD2. The germline V gene has CDR1 LGHNA and CDR2 YNFKEQ. Trimming removed 0 bases from V and 4 bases from J; junction bases left unmatched: 5. The CDR3 runs to 17 residues. The CDR3: CASSQEVLAGRTGELFF. The CDR3 DNA follows: TGTGCCAGCAGCCAAGAGGTACTAGCGGGACGCACCGGGGAGCTGTTTTTT.

J is TRBJ2-5 and V is TRBV6-1, with D tentatively TRBD1 or TRBD2 (6 bases each). The V and J ends lost 11 bases and 4 bases respectively, with 14 bases between them. The V gene's germline CDR1 is MNHNS and CDR2 SASEGT. This CDR3 has 12 residues. In nucleotides, the CDR3 is TGTGCCTGCCCGACGGGGGCAGAGACCCAGTACTTC. Translating gives CACPTGAETQYF.

The chain employs TRBV9 and TRBJ1-2, with 7 bases identical to TRBD1. This CDR3 region has 14 residues. The V gene end was trimmed by 4 bases and the J gene end by 1 base; junction bases not matched to a gene: 4. CDR1 and CDR2 (germline): SGDLS, YYNGEE. The CDR3: CASSLGQNNYGYTF. CDR3 nucleotides: TGTGCCAGCAGCCTGGGACAGAATAACTATGGCTACACCTTC.

The chain carries TRBV2 and TRBJ2-3; 8 nucleotides line up with TRBD2. This CDR3 contains 16 residues. Losses at the gene ends were 4 bases for V and 5 bases for J; bases not matched to a gene: 11. Germline V gene data show CDR1 as SNHLY and CDR2 as FYNNEI. The CDR3 nucleotides read TGTGCCAGCAGTGCCCAATACGGGGGGGCGGGAGATACGCAGTATTTT. It translates to CASSAQYGGAGDTQYF.